This T cell receptor beta chain originates from a study of blood T cell repertoires in COVID-19. Study-level background: T cells, B-cell-depleted T cells, or PBMCs supplied cDNA or gDNA.

Sequenced by immunoSEQ multiplex PCR; TCRdb stores in-frame clones only, minus some. This table holds nearly 55,000 clones, 60% to 85% found once. CDR1 SNHLY and CDR2 FYNNEI come from the germline V gene. This CDR3 comprises 16 residues. J lost 5 bases, V lost 3 bases, and 11 bases had no gene match. This chain links TRBV2 with TRBJ2-5; 8 nucleotides agree with TRBD2. Sample: peripheral blood. This clonotype was obtained from a human donor with active or convalescent COVID-19. The donor label of this sample is uncertain. CDR3 amino acids: CASSDRSGRFQETQYF. Here the CDR3 DNA reads TGTGCCAGCAGTGATCGCAGCGGGAGATTCCAGGAGACCCAGTACTTC.